Following are 18 T cell receptor beta chains from one sample sequenced in a study of blood T cell repertoires in COVID-19. Repertoires were generated with immunoSEQ multiplex PCR, while TCRdb's copy carries only in-frame clones and drops some. This table has about 220,000 clones, less than 90% appearing once. The sample was peripheral blood. Every receptor here comes from a man aged 40-49 years with acute or convalescent COVID-19.

This clone has just a few counts. The chain uses TRBV5-1 and TRBJ2-3, with D possibly being TRBD1 (6 bases). The germline V gene has CDR1 SGHRS and CDR2 YFSETQ. This CDR3 has 15 amino acids. With 4 bases removed from V and 3 bases from J, the gap between germline ends came to 15 bases. DNA of the CDR3: TGCGCCAGCAGCCCATCAGGGGCTTTTACAGATACGCAGTATTTT. Translation gives CASSPSGAFTDTQYF.

The rearrangement links TRBV6-1 to TRBJ2-7; tentatively, D is TRBD2 (6 bases). CDR1 and CDR2 (germline): MNHNS, SASEGT. The CDR3 sequence is 15 residues long. Deletions cut 3 bases from V and 2 bases from J, with 14 bases between. The CDR3 is CASSDSFGGPYEQYF. The DNA of the CDR3 is TGTGCCAGCAGTGACAGTTTCGGGGGACCCTACGAGCAGTACTTC.

CDR3 bases: TGCGCCAGCAGCGGTCAACGGGGAAACTATGGCTACACCTTC. Its protein is CASSGQRGNYGYTF. This chain links TRBV5-1 with TRBJ1-2; no definite D call. Germline assignment: CDR1 SGHRS and CDR2 YFSETQ. This CDR3 has 14 residues. V shed 4 bases and J shed 2 bases, with 12 bases lying between them.

The chain has TRBV19 and TRBJ1-2; D is perhaps TRBD1 (5 bases). This CDR3 is built from 15 residues. The germline V and J ends were trimmed by 3 bases and 7 bases, with 18 bases remaining between them. Looked up from germline, CDR1 is LNHDA and CDR2 is SQIVND (reference sequence). This chain's CDR3 is CASSILQGGHSGYTF. The CDR3 DNA follows: TGTGCCAGTAGTATCCTCCAGGGAGGACACTCTGGCTACACCTTC.

The rearrangement uses TRBV10-2 and TRBJ2-1, with 11 bases aligning to TRBD1. Germline values: CDR1 WSHSY, CDR2 SAAADI. This CDR3 contains 14 residues. V was clipped by 8 bases and J by 9 bases; unmatched bases: 9. The CDR3 is CASVRDRGTSEQFF. The CDR3 DNA is TGCGCCAGCGTCCGGGACAGGGGGACCAGTGAGCAGTTCTTC.

Concerning this clone itself: The sample has other DNA sequences that encode this CDR3 too. The chain carries TRBV5-1 and TRBJ1-1; weak D call: TRBD1 (5 bases). Germline V gene sequence: CDR1 SGHRS, CDR2 YFSETQ. CDR3 length: 13 amino acids. Trimming stripped 2 bases from V and 2 bases from J, with 7 bases between. The CDR3 DNA reads TGCGCCAGCAGCTTAACAGGAAACACTGAAGCTTTCTTT. Protein sequence: CASSLTGNTEAFF. The variable domain in full, completed from reference TRBV5-1 and TRBJ1-1, reads KAGVTQTPRYLIKTRGQQVTLSCSPISGHRSVSWYQQTPGQGLQFLFEYFSETQRNKGNFPGRFSGRQFSNSRSEMNVSTLELGDSALYLCASSLTGNTEAFFGQGTRLTVV.

This rearrangement joins TRBV6-6 to TRBJ1-2; no reliable D call. From germline, CDR1 is MNHNY and CDR2 SVGAGI (reference sequence). This CDR3 has 11 residues. Trimming removed 6 bases at V and 4 bases at J, with 6 bases between. The CDR3: CASRFSYGYTF. The CDR3 DNA reads as TGTGCCAGCAGATTCTCCTATGGCTACACCTTC.

The V call is TRBV28, the J call TRBJ2-2; unclear D gene. V lost 2 bases, J lost 4 bases, and 5 bases lay in between. The CDR3 sequence is 13 residues long. Germline V gene lookup returns CDR1 MDHEN and CDR2 SYDVKM. This chain's CDR3 is CASSLLGTGELFF. The CDR3, as DNA: TGTGCCAGCAGTTTACTCGGCACCGGGGAGCTGTTTTTT.

The V gene is TRBV11-2, the J gene TRBJ2-5; 14 nucleotides match TRBD2. The V gene's germline CDR1 is SGHAT and CDR2 FQNNGV. Germline trimming cut 5 bases from V and 1 base from J; bases unmatched to any gene: 12. This CDR3 has 19 amino acids. This chain's CDR3 is CASSNVVGLAGAAQETQYF. Here the CDR3 DNA reads TGTGCCAGCAGCAACGTAGTGGGACTAGCGGGGGCCGCCCAAGAGACCCAGTACTTC.

The V gene is TRBV5-1, the J gene TRBJ2-7, with D tentatively TRBD1 (6 bases). The CDR3 has 14 amino acids. V was shortened by 4 bases and J by 0 bases, with 11 bases between the two germline ends. CDR1 is SGHRS and CDR2 is YFSETQ in the germline V gene. CDR3 coding DNA: TGCGCCAGCAGCGGACAGTCCAGCTCCTACGAGCAGTACTTC. This translates into CASSGQSSSYEQYF.

The V and J genes are TRBV19 and TRBJ2-4; 7 positions match TRBD1. After removal of 3 bases from V and 7 bases from J, the junction contained 6 bases not matched to a gene. The CDR3 has 14 residues. Germline-derived CDR1 and CDR2 are LNHDA and SQIVND (reference sequence). CDR3 protein: CASSIEGAKNIQYF. The DNA of the CDR3 is TGTGCCAGTAGTATTGAGGGGGCGAAGAACATTCAGTACTTC.

V is TRBV7-8 and J is TRBJ2-2; 8 bases agree with TRBD1. Trimming took 4 bases from V and 3 from J; bases not matched to a gene: 7. The CDR3 contains 16 residues. The germline CDR1 and CDR2 sequences are SGHVS and FQNEAQ. CDR3 loop: CASSSSGTGDTGELFF. The CDR3 bases are TGTGCCAGCAGCTCCTCCGGGACAGGAGACACCGGGGAGCTGTTTTTT.

The V and J genes are TRBV7-6 and TRBJ2-3, with D hard to call. The CDR3 covers 13 residues. Germline values: CDR1 SGHVS, CDR2 FNYEAQ. The V end lost 5 bases, the J end lost 11 bases, and 17 bases lay between the germline ends. CDR3 DNA: TGTGCCAGCAGCCCCGACATTCCTCCTAAGCAGTATTTT. Amino acid sequence: CASSPDIPPKQYF.

The chain recombines TRBV3-1 (or the pseudogene TRBV3-2) with TRBJ2-2; maybe TRBD2 (5 bases). This CDR3 is built from 15 residues. Per germline, CDR1 LGHDT and CDR2 YNNKEL (reference sequence). V lost 2 bases and J lost 1, with 8 bases in between. In DNA form, the CDR3 reads TGTGCCAGCAGCCAACTAGCAGAGAACACCGGGGAGCTGTTTTTT. Translation: CASSQLAENTGELFF.

The CDR3 coding sequence is TGTGCCAGCAGTCTCGCCTCGGACATATCCAGCTCCTACGAGCAGTACTTC. Its protein product is CASSLASDISSSYEQYF. The gene calls are TRBV27 and TRBJ2-7; D perhaps matches TRBD1 (5 bases). CDR3 length: 17 residues. Looked up from germline, CDR1 is MNHEY and CDR2 is SMNVEV (reference sequence). V dropped 5 bases and J dropped 0 bases, with 20 bases sitting between them.

The chain uses TRBV27 and TRBJ1-1, with 7 bases fitting TRBD1. CDR1 MNHEY and CDR2 SMNVEV come from the germline V gene (reference sequence). V was pared by 8 bases and J by 0 bases, with 6 bases of the junction left unmatched. This CDR3 spans 14 amino acids. This chain's CDR3 is CASGWGQMNTEAFF. The CDR3 coding sequence is TGTGCCAGCGGATGGGGACAGATGAACACTGAAGCTTTCTTT.

This clone was picked up one time. The chain has TRBV27 and TRBJ2-5, with TRBD1 as a possible D gene (6 bases). Germline CDR1 is MNHEY and CDR2 is SMNVEV (reference sequence). The CDR3 loop spans 15 amino acids. The V end was cut by 5 bases, the J end by 5 bases, with 18 bases between. The CDR3: CASSARDTRVETQYF. The CDR3 DNA reads TGTGCCAGCAGTGCCCGGGACACGCGAGTGGAGACCCAGTACTTC.

The V gene is TRBV18, the J gene TRBJ1-6; the match to TRBD1 covers 8 bases. This CDR3 has 12 amino acids. The J segment lost 14 bases and the V segment lost 6 bases, leaving 6 bases of the junction unmatched. CDR1 and CDR2 (germline): KGHSH, LQKENI. The CDR3 protein is CASSPDREALHF. In DNA form, the CDR3 reads TGTGCCAGCTCCCCGGACAGGGAGGCCCTCCACTTT. Full variable domain (missing parts from reference TRBV18 and TRBJ1-6): NAGVMQNPRHLVRRRGQEARLRCSPMKGHSHVYWYRQLPEEGLKFMVYLQKENIIDESGMPKERFSAEFPKEGPSILRIQQVVRGDSAAYFCASSPDREALHFGNGTRLTVT.